This T cell receptor (beta chain) emerged from a study of blood T cell repertoires in COVID-19. The germline V and J ends were trimmed by 4 bases and 2 bases, with 17 bases remaining between them. This CDR3 has 16 amino acids. Germline loops: CDR1 LGHNA, CDR2 YNFKEQ. This clone was found once. TCRdb's copy holds only in-frame clones and misses some; the assay was immunoSEQ multiplex PCR. The repertoire includes 200,000 or so clones, approximately 80% of them detected once, and more than 4.5% sits in the top ten. The sample comprised peripheral blood. V usage is TRBV4-2 and J usage is TRBJ2-5; no clear D. This receptor was taken from an older woman who had recovered from COVID-19. CDR3 amino acids: CASSPARVGAQETQYF. CDR3 bases: TGTGCCAGCAGCCCGGCGCGCGTAGGAGCACAAGAGACCCAGTACTTC.